This TCR beta chain was identified during a study of OX40 agonist ivuxolimab in advanced cancers. Profiled with immunoSEQ multiplex PCR; TCRdb holds only in-frame clones, not every one. The data hold around 38,000 clones, with around 73% observed a single time. With 2 bases clipped from V and 6 bases from J, the junction kept 2 bases outside the gene matches. The CDR3 covers 14 residues. Looked up from germline, CDR1 is SGHDT and CDR2 is YYEEEE. This receptor was obtained from an adult with an advanced solid tumor such as melanoma, head and neck, liver or kidney cancer. This chain uses TRBV5-6 with TRBJ2-3, with 11 bases identical to TRBD2. The sample was CD4+ or CD8+ T cells sorted from blood, taken in a trial of the OX40 agonist ivuxolimab. In DNA, the CDR3 is TGTGCCAGCAGCTTACTAGCGGGGGCCGATACGCAGTATTTT. Its translation: CASSLLAGADTQYF. Full variable domain (missing parts from reference TRBV5-6 and TRBJ2-3): DAGVTQSPTHLIKTRGQQVTLRCSPKSGHDTVSWYQQALGQGPQFIFQYYEEEERQRGNFPDRFSGHQFPNYSSELNVNALLLGDSALYLCASSLLAGADTQYFGPGTRLTVL.